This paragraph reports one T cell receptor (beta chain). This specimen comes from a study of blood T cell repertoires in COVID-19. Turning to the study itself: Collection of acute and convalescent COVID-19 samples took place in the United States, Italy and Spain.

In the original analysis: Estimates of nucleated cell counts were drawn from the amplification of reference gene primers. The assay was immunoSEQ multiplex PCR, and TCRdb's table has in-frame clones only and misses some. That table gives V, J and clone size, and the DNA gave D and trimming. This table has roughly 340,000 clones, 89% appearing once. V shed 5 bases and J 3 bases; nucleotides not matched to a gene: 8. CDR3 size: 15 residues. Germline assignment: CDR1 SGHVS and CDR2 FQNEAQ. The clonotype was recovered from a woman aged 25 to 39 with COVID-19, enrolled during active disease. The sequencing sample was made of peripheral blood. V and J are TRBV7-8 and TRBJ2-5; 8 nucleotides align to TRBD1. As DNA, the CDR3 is TGTGCCAGCAGCGACGACAGGGGAAAGGAAGAGACCCAGTACTTC. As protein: CASSDDRGKEETQYF.